These 27 T cell receptor beta chains were all obtained from the same sample, sequenced in a study of cytomegalovirus exposure and HLA in healthy donors. The PCR employed 60 Vbeta primers together with 13 Jbeta primers. Data came from immunoSEQ multiplex PCR; TCRdb stores just in-frame clones and leaves some out. In all, the sample yields roughly 90,000 clones. Specimen: PBMCs. The receptors were gathered from a man aged 45-60 years in good health and CMV-seropositive.

This chain uses TRBV28 with TRBJ2-3; D uncertain. Germline assignment: CDR1 MDHEN and CDR2 SYDVKM. V lost 5 bases to trimming and J lost 4 bases, with 10 bases between them. This CDR3 contains 13 residues. CDR3: CASSITAADTQYF. DNA for the CDR3: TGTGCCAGCAGTATTACAGCCGCAGATACGCAGTATTTT.

The CDR3 is CASSPGTSQPQHF. CDR3 DNA sequence: TGTGCCAGCTCACCCGGGACAAGTCAGCCCCAGCATTTT. V gene TRBV18 combines with J gene TRBJ1-5; a weak D match, TRBD1 (6 bases). The germline V gene has CDR1 KGHSH and CDR2 LQKENI. CDR3 length: 13 residues. Trimming cost V 3 bases and J 6 bases, with 9 bases left between them. The variable domain in full, completed from reference TRBV18 and TRBJ1-5, reads NAGVMQNPRHLVRRRGQEARLRCSPMKGHSHVYWYRQLPEEGLKFMVYLQKENIIDESGMPKERFSAEFPKEGPSILRIQQVVRGDSAAYFCASSPGTSQPQHFGDGTRLSIL.

This chain links TRBV15 with TRBJ1-2; D is uncertain. The CDR3 totals 15 residues. Germline V CDR1 and CDR2: LNHNV, YYDKDF (reference sequence). The V gene lost 0 bases and the J gene lost 8 bases, with 16 bases spanning the gap. CDR3 sequence reads: CATSRDPGQAGGYTF. CDR3 DNA sequence: TGTGCCACCAGCAGAGACCCCGGGCAGGCGGGGGGCTACACCTTC.

The rearrangement uses TRBV19 and TRBJ2-7, with TRBD1 matching 10 bases. CDR3 length: 20 amino acids. V shed 1 base and J 1 base; nucleotides not matched to a gene: 16. Germline V gene lookup returns CDR1 LNHDA and CDR2 SQIVND (reference sequence). The CDR3 sequence is CASSIVKGTGVCGVSYEQYV. CDR3 sequence (DNA): TGTGCCAGTAGTATAGTAAAAGGGACAGGGGTGTGCGGCGTTTCCTACGAGCAGTACGTC.

The chain combines TRBV7-8 with TRBJ1-5; D unclear. Per germline, CDR1 SGHVS and CDR2 FQNEAQ. CDR3 length: 16 amino acids. Trimming took off 5 bases at V and 0 bases at J, with 14 bases between the two ends. Here the CDR3 reads CASSEYAVNSNQPQHF. The DNA for the CDR3 is TGTGCCAGCAGCGAATACGCGGTGAATAGCAATCAGCCCCAGCATTTT. Drawing the rest from reference TRBV7-8 and TRBJ1-5, the complete variable domain is GAGVSQSPRYKVAKRGQDVALRCDPISGHVSLFWYQQALGQGPEFLTYFQNEAQLDKSGLPSDRFFAERPEGSVSTLKIQRTQQEDSAVYLCASSEYAVNSNQPQHFGDGTRLSIL.

J is TRBJ2-3 and V is TRBV29-1, with 7 bases that match TRBD2. Unmatched junction bases numbered 10, after V lost 2 bases and J lost 5 bases. CDR3 size: 15 residues. From germline, CDR1 is SQVTM and CDR2 ANQGSEA. CDR3 nucleotide sequence: TGCAGCGTTGAAAGGGCTAGCGGCTGGGGAGATACGCAGTATTTT. Protein sequence: CSVERASGWGDTQYF.

The chain employs TRBV7-9 and TRBJ2-3; D uncertain. The CDR3 is 13 amino acids. V was pared by 7 bases and J by 3 bases, with 11 bases between. Germline-derived CDR1 and CDR2 are SEHNR and FQNEAQ (reference sequence). DNA of the CDR3: TGTGCCAGCACCCTAGTCGGTACAGATACGCAGTATTTT. Protein product: CASTLVGTDTQYF.

The chain joins TRBV2 to TRBJ2-7; 7 nucleotides line up with TRBD1. Germline-derived CDR1 and CDR2 are SNHLY and FYNNEI. V lost 10 bases, J lost 3 bases, and 12 bases stayed unmatched. This CDR3 spans 14 amino acids. The CDR3 is CAIGGTGAVYEQYF. The CDR3 nucleotides read TGTGCCATCGGAGGTACAGGGGCCGTCTACGAGCAGTACTTC.

To note about this clone: At one end, the junction sequence differs from germline, possibly due to a read error. The same CDR3 is also encoded by other DNA sequences in this sample. This sequence joins TRBV27 and TRBJ2-7; TRBD2 matches at 14 bases. Germline CDR1 is MNHEY and CDR2 is SMNVEV (reference sequence). This CDR3 has 15 amino acids. The CDR3 is CASSSGTSGSYEQYF. CDR3 bases: TGCGCCAGCAGTTCCGGGACTAGCGGGAGTTACGAGCAGTACTTC.

V is TRBV5-6 and J is TRBJ1-2; a possible D gene is TRBD1 (6 bases). Germline CDR1 and CDR2: SGHDT and YYEEEE. V was pared by 4 bases and J by 7 bases, with 20 bases between. This CDR3 contains 15 residues. The chain's CDR3 is CASSLGFGQPFGYTF. The CDR3 bases are TGTGCCAGCAGCCTGGGGTTTGGACAGCCTTTTGGCTACACCTTC.

The chain recombines TRBV27 with TRBJ2-7, with D unclear. V lost 0 bases, J lost 6 bases, and 9 bases lay in between. From germline, CDR1 is MNHEY and CDR2 SMNVEV (reference sequence). The CDR3 has 13 amino acids. CDR3 nucleotides: TGTGCCAGCAGTTTATCGGCGAGAGGCGAGCAGTACTTC. It is translated as CASSLSARGEQYF.

The V and J genes are TRBV19 and TRBJ1-5; perhaps TRBD1 as D (6 bases). Germline values: CDR1 LNHDA, CDR2 SQIVND (reference sequence). The CDR3 extends over 15 amino acids. Trimming removed 2 bases at V and 1 base at J, with 9 bases between. This CDR3 reads CASSIRGASNQPQHF. The CDR3, as DNA: TGTGCCAGTAGTATACGGGGGGCGAGCAATCAGCCCCAGCATTTT.

The chain recombines TRBV28 with TRBJ1-5; no clear D. The V gene's germline CDR1 is MDHEN and CDR2 SYDVKM. The V and J ends lost 7 bases and 9 bases respectively, with 13 bases between them. This CDR3 is 12 amino acids long. The CDR3 sequence: CASTKQSGPQHF. Here the CDR3 DNA reads TGTGCCAGCACTAAACAGAGCGGGCCCCAGCATTTT.

This chain uses TRBV14 with TRBJ1-2; weak D call: TRBD1 (5 bases). Germline CDR1 reads SGHDN; CDR2 reads FVKESK. V lost 0 bases and J lost 6, with 14 bases in between. This CDR3 has 15 residues. In DNA, the CDR3 is TGTGCCAGCAGCCAAGATGTGTGGGGCCTGAATGGCTACACCTTC. It codes for CASSQDVWGLNGYTF.

The rearrangement joins TRBV30 to TRBJ1-1, with TRBD1 matching over 7 bases. The length of the CDR3 is 13 residues. Germline lookup yields CDR1 GTSNPN and CDR2 SVGIG (reference sequence). V trimming: 2 bases; J trimming: 2 bases; junction bases outside the gene matches: 2. CDR3 bases: TGTGCCTGGAGTAGGGACAGAAACACTGAAGCTTTCTTT. Encoded protein: CAWSRDRNTEAFF.

The chain combines TRBV12-5 with TRBJ2-1, with 7 bases lining up with TRBD1. V shed 8 bases and J 4 bases; nucleotides not matched to a gene: 11. The CDR3 consists of 15 residues. Germline V CDR1 and CDR2: LGHNT, FRNRAP. The CDR3 loop reads CASRVDRALYNEQFF. Written as DNA, the CDR3 is TGTGCTAGTCGGGTAGACAGGGCGCTATACAATGAGCAGTTCTTC.

The chain uses TRBV5-6 and TRBJ1-1; 11 nucleotides line up with TRBD1. J lost 11 bases, V lost 0 bases, and 9 bases had no gene match. From germline, CDR1 is SGHDT and CDR2 YYEEEE. The CDR3 is made up of 15 amino acids. The CDR3 DNA is TGTGCCAGCAGCTTGGTGGGCCGGGACAGGGGGTGGGCTTTCTTT. Translated, it gives CASSLVGRDRGWAFF.

The rearrangement joins TRBV11-3 to TRBJ2-7; the D gene is possibly TRBD2 (6 bases). This CDR3 is built from 15 residues. The germline V gene encodes CDR1 SGHNT and CDR2 YENEEA. Trimming removed 6 bases from V and 0 bases from J, with 15 bases in between. The CDR3 reads CASSPPGESSYEQYF. Written as DNA, the CDR3 is TGTGCCAGCAGTCCGCCGGGGGAGAGCTCCTACGAGCAGTACTTC.

CDR3 residues: CASSQGALRTEAFF. For the CDR3, the DNA is TGTGCCAGCTCTCAGGGGGCGTTACGCACTGAAGCTTTCTTT. The V and J genes are TRBV9 and TRBJ1-1; 8 nucleotides align to TRBD1. CDR3 length equals 14 residues. J gave up 4 bases and V 7 bases, and 9 bases lay outside the gene matches. Germline V CDR1 and CDR2: SGDLS, YYNGEE. Drawing the rest from reference TRBV9 and TRBJ1-1, the complete variable domain is DSGVTQTPKHLITATGQRVTLRCSPRSGDLSVYWYQQSLDQGLQFLIQYYNGEERAKGNILERFSAQQFPDLHSELNLSSLELGDSALYFCASSQGALRTEAFFGQGTRLTVV.

This sequence joins TRBV15 and TRBJ1-2; TRBD1 might be the D (6 bases). V was pared by 3 bases and J by 5 bases, with 10 bases between. Germline V gene data show CDR1 as LNHNV and CDR2 as YYDKDF (reference sequence). The CDR3 is 13 amino acids. The CDR3 sequence: CATSRTGRYGYTF. Written as DNA, the CDR3 is TGTGCCACCAGCAGGACAGGACGGTATGGCTACACCTTC.

The chain recombines TRBV19 with TRBJ2-1, with 11 nucleotides matching TRBD2. The length of the CDR3 is 16 residues. V lost 7 bases to trimming and J lost 2 bases; unmatched junction nucleotides: 7. Per germline, CDR1 LNHDA and CDR2 SQIVND (reference sequence). CDR3 amino acids: CASNPLAGGPYNEQFF. CDR3 DNA sequence: TGTGCCAGTAACCCTCTAGCGGGAGGACCCTACAATGAGCAGTTCTTC.

This chain connects TRBV4-3 to TRBJ2-2, with TRBD1 identical over 10 bases. With 4 bases clipped from V and 3 bases from J, the junction kept 5 bases outside the gene matches. The length of the CDR3 is 16 residues. Per germline, CDR1 LGHNA and CDR2 YSLEER. DNA for the CDR3: TGCGCCAGCAGCCCGCTGGGGACAGGGGACACCGGGGAGCTGTTTTTT. As protein: CASSPLGTGDTGELFF.

The chain joins TRBV4-1 to TRBJ1-2; D remains unclear. Germline V gives CDR1 MGHRA, CDR2 YSYEKL. V gave up 5 bases and J gave up 2 bases, with 12 bases separating them. The CDR3 runs 14 residues. CDR3 region: CASSYSTGNYGYTF. CDR3 coding DNA: TGCGCCAGCAGCTACTCGACTGGGAACTATGGCTACACCTTC.

The gene calls are TRBV13 and TRBJ2-2, with D uncertain. The CDR3 runs 12 residues. Trimming left V 3 bases short and J 6 bases short, with 5 bases between. From germline, CDR1 is PRHDT and CDR2 FYEKMQ (reference sequence). Written as DNA, the CDR3 is TGTGCCAGCAGCTTCGCGGCCGGGGAGCTGTTTTTT. Its protein is CASSFAAGELFF.

V and J are TRBV7-2 and TRBJ2-7; perhaps TRBD2 as D (6 bases). Between the trimmed V and J ends, which lost 2 bases and 3 bases, there was a span of 11 bases. The germline V gene has CDR1 SGHTA and CDR2 FQGNSA. CDR3 length equals 14 residues. The CDR3 nucleotides are TGTGCCAGCAGCTTATATCCGGGAGTCTACGAGCAGTACTTC. Translated: CASSLYPGVYEQYF.

The chain is built from TRBV5-8 and TRBJ1-2; no clear D. The CDR3 contains 12 residues. Per the germline V gene, CDR1 is SGHTS and CDR2 is YDEGEE. Between the trimmed V and J ends, which lost 1 base and 4 bases, there was a span of 5 bases. The DNA for the CDR3 is TGTGCCAGCAGCTTGACAGTCTATGGCTACACCTTC. Encoded protein: CASSLTVYGYTF.

The chain joins TRBV19 to TRBJ2-1, with TRBD2 matching 8 bases. The CDR3 extends over 13 amino acids. From germline, CDR1 is LNHDA and CDR2 SQIVND (reference sequence). The J segment lost 7 bases and the V segment lost 7 bases, leaving 6 bases of the junction unmatched. As DNA, the CDR3 is TGTGCCAGTAAGTCCCCGGGGGGGAATGAGCAGTTCTTC. It translates to CASKSPGGNEQFF.